This T cell receptor beta chain was sequenced for a study of OX40 agonist ivuxolimab in advanced cancers. The overall study: Ivuxolimab was administered intravenously to patients at 0.01 to 10 mg/kg every 2 weeks. Hepatocellular carcinoma, melanoma, renal cell or head and neck cancer occurred in dose-escalation patients. Three individuals attained partial responses, comprising one hepatocellular carcinoma case and two cutaneous melanoma cases.

Profiling relied on immunoSEQ multiplex PCR, and the TCRdb table lists in-frame clones only, not all of them. The table has about 77,000 clones, about four fifths seen once. Germline V gives CDR1 SGHTA, CDR2 FQGNSA. The CDR3 contains 15 residues. The V end was cut by 3 bases, the J end by 1 base, with 13 bases between. The gene calls are TRBV7-2 and TRBJ2-7, with D maybe TRBD1 (5 bases). The sequencing used CD4+ or CD8+ T cells sorted from blood, collected in a trial of the OX40 agonist ivuxolimab. The sequence was collected from an adult with an advanced solid tumor such as melanoma, head and neck, liver or kidney cancer. The CDR3 DNA sequence: TGTGCCAGCAGCTTGGTGCAAGGGGCTTCCTACGAGCAGTACTTC. This translates into CASSLVQGASYEQYF.